These 3 T cell receptor beta chains share one sample of origin, sequenced in a study of cytomegalovirus exposure and HLA in healthy donors. PCR was performed using 60 Vbeta and 13 Jbeta primers. The assay was immunoSEQ multiplex PCR, and TCRdb's table has in-frame clones only and misses some. The sample lists 95,000 to 100,000 clones; under 80% were seen once. Material for sequencing was PBMCs. These TCRs come from a man aged 35 to 55 in good health and CMV-seronegative.

The chain carries TRBV4-2 and TRBJ2-1; D perhaps matches TRBD2 (6 bases). V lost 1 base and J 7 bases, leaving 11 bases between the germline ends. From germline, CDR1 is LGHNA and CDR2 YNFKEQ. This CDR3 comprises 14 residues. Written as DNA, the CDR3 is TGTGCCAGCAGCCAAGCAGCGGGCAGTAATGAGCAGTTCTTC. The encoded protein is CASSQAAGSNEQFF.

The J gene is TRBJ2-5, the V gene TRBV9; 7 bases align to TRBD2. With V trimmed by 0 bases and J by 1 base, 6 bases remained unmatched. CDR1 is SGDLS, CDR2 YYNGEE, per germline. There are 16 residues in the CDR3. The CDR3 sequence is CASSVEGRGTQETQYF. The CDR3 nucleotides are TGTGCCAGCAGCGTAGAAGGGCGGGGGACCCAAGAGACCCAGTACTTC.

This clone showed up just once. The chain employs TRBV4-1 and TRBJ2-5; 9 bases fit TRBD1. The CDR3 covers 15 residues. CDR1 is MGHRA and CDR2 is YSYEKL in the germline V gene. Germline trimming cut 3 bases from V and 5 bases from J; bases unmatched to any gene: 7. The CDR3 spells CASSQRGTGIETQYF. Here the CDR3 DNA reads TGCGCCAGCAGCCAGCGTGGGACAGGGATTGAGACCCAGTACTTC.